This paragraph reports one T cell receptor beta chain. The record originates from a study of CDR3 diversity in severe acne. MiXCR, run by TCRdb on the PCR reads, gives a single entry per CDR3 protein. Among fewer than 100,000 distinct CDR3 sequences listed, around 50% were seen once. This CDR3 has 12 residues. Trimming pared 3 bases from V and 5 bases from J, leaving 4 bases between. Germline lookup yields CDR1 LNHDA and CDR2 SQIVND (reference sequence). The receptor was derived from a male donor in good health, without acne. This chain uses TRBV19 with TRBJ2-2, with unresolved D. The sample comprised blood. DNA for the CDR3: TGTGCCAGTAGTATCCGAACCGGGGAGCTGTTTTTT. Protein: CASSIRTGELFF.